The rows below give T cell receptor beta chains drawn from one sample of a study of OX40 agonist ivuxolimab in advanced cancers. Repertoires were generated with immunoSEQ multiplex PCR, while TCRdb's copy carries only in-frame clones and drops some. The data show 70,000 to 80,000 clones, roughly 90% seen once. The material was CD4+ or CD8+ T cells sorted from blood, obtained in a trial of the OX40 agonist ivuxolimab. The receptors derive from an adult with an advanced solid tumor such as melanoma, head and neck, liver or kidney cancer. CDR3s include the opening cysteine and the closing phenylalanine or tryptophan. The order of the fields is V gene, D gene, J gene, CDR3 protein. D genes are given only for firm matches.

V gene: TRBV9; D gene: -; J gene: TRBJ2-7; CDR3 protein: CASSATGTSLEQYF
V gene: TRBV11-3; D gene: -; J gene: TRBJ2-2; CDR3 protein: CASSPRTGELFF
V gene: TRBV29-1; D gene: -; J gene: TRBJ2-1; CDR3 protein: CSVEHNEQFF
V gene: TRBV4-2; D gene: -; J gene: TRBJ1-1; CDR3 protein: CASSQPSGHTQTFF
V gene: TRBV5-5; D gene: TRBD1; J gene: TRBJ2-7; CDR3 protein: CASAGTGDYEQYF
V gene: TRBV7-9; D gene: TRBD1; J gene: TRBJ2-4; CDR3 protein: CASSLGFGTGKNIQYF
V gene: TRBV29-1; D gene: -; J gene: TRBJ1-3; CDR3 protein: CSVRPGGAKGNTIYF
V gene: TRBV6-5; D gene: TRBD1; J gene: TRBJ2-7; CDR3 protein: CASSRPGQGIHEQYF
V gene: TRBV2; D gene: -; J gene: TRBJ2-6; CDR3 protein: CASSDGFSGANVLTF
V gene: TRBV6-1; D gene: -; J gene: TRBJ1-5; CDR3 protein: CASSEGLGFQPQHF
V gene: TRBV18; D gene: TRBD2; J gene: TRBJ2-5; CDR3 protein: CASSPRLAGLQETQYF
V gene: TRBV5-4; D gene: -; J gene: TRBJ2-5; CDR3 protein: CASSSVGRQETQYF
V gene: TRBV27; D gene: TRBD1; J gene: TRBJ1-2; CDR3 protein: CASSLGNRGGYGYTF
V gene: TRBV6-1; D gene: -; J gene: TRBJ1-1; CDR3 protein: CASRVKGDTEAFF
V gene: TRBV5-6; D gene: TRBD2; J gene: TRBJ2-1; CDR3 protein: CASSLEGLAIYNEQFF
V gene: TRBV23-1; D gene: -; J gene: TRBJ1-5; CDR3 protein: CASVLSAAVPGVDFNQPQHF
V gene: TRBV19; D gene: TRBD2; J gene: TRBJ2-1; CDR3 protein: CASSGWTSVVYNEQFF
V gene: TRBV14; D gene: -; J gene: TRBJ2-7; CDR3 protein: CASSPQPYEQYF
V gene: TRBV5-1; D gene: -; J gene: TRBJ1-4; CDR3 protein: CASSLEGGNEKLFF
V gene: TRBV29-1; D gene: -; J gene: TRBJ2-1; CDR3 protein: CSVVRGTGYNEQFF
V gene: TRBV27; D gene: -; J gene: TRBJ2-1; CDR3 protein: CASSLSRPRNNEQFF
V gene: TRBV7-2; D gene: -; J gene: TRBJ2-1; CDR3 protein: CASSLSASPNEQFF
V gene: TRBV29-1; D gene: -; J gene: TRBJ1-2; CDR3 protein: CSVMTVPYGYTF
V gene: TRBV27; D gene: TRBD1; J gene: TRBJ1-2; CDR3 protein: CASSLLSPTGGGGYTF
V gene: TRBV27; D gene: -; J gene: TRBJ1-5; CDR3 protein: CASRYTGQGNQPQHF
V gene: TRBV5-6; D gene: -; J gene: TRBJ1-2; CDR3 protein: CASSLEGRPYGYTF
V gene: TRBV6-1; D gene: -; J gene: TRBJ1-5; CDR3 protein: CASSEVGGLPQHF
V gene: TRBV5-1; D gene: TRBD1; J gene: TRBJ2-2; CDR3 protein: CASSLQTGDTGELFF
V gene: TRBV27; D gene: TRBD1; J gene: TRBJ2-7; CDR3 protein: CASSPGTAYEQYF
V gene: TRBV12-5; D gene: -; J gene: TRBJ2-7; CDR3 protein: CASGLPPGSSYEQYF
V gene: TRBV6-1; D gene: -; J gene: TRBJ2-1; CDR3 protein: CASSEPPSTYNEQFF
V gene: TRBV6-1; D gene: TRBD1; J gene: TRBJ1-1; CDR3 protein: CASRGFKGAYAEAFF
V gene: TRBV9; D gene: TRBD2; J gene: TRBJ2-1; CDR3 protein: CASSAGLAGNEQFF
V gene: TRBV11-2; D gene: TRBD2; J gene: TRBJ2-7; CDR3 protein: CASSLDVRLAGGYEQYF
V gene: TRBV5-1; D gene: -; J gene: TRBJ1-4; CDR3 protein: CASSLAAATNEKLFF
V gene: TRBV4-3; D gene: -; J gene: TRBJ2-3; CDR3 protein: CASSQGGIRSTDTQYF
V gene: TRBV5-8; D gene: TRBD1; J gene: TRBJ2-7; CDR3 protein: CASSLTGGRAGEQYF
V gene: TRBV18; D gene: TRBD1; J gene: TRBJ2-7; CDR3 protein: CASSLLLRTGDYYEQYF
V gene: TRBV5-1; D gene: TRBD2; J gene: TRBJ2-5; CDR3 protein: CASSYGSGTSGTRRETQYF
V gene: TRBV15; D gene: TRBD1; J gene: TRBJ1-2; CDR3 protein: CATSRGDRRNYGYTF
V gene: TRBV19; D gene: TRBD2; J gene: TRBJ2-1; CDR3 protein: CASMERTRSGEQFF
V gene: TRBV15; D gene: -; J gene: TRBJ1-3; CDR3 protein: CATSRDVAGNTIYF
V gene: TRBV28; D gene: -; J gene: TRBJ1-5; CDR3 protein: CASSLPTGHQPQHF
V gene: TRBV30; D gene: TRBD2; J gene: TRBJ2-7; CDR3 protein: CAWQLAGGRYEQYF
V gene: TRBV5-1; D gene: -; J gene: TRBJ2-1; CDR3 protein: CASSTGTNLRVDEQFF
V gene: TRBV7-2; D gene: TRBD2; J gene: TRBJ2-2; CDR3 protein: CASSWRAGVETGELFF
V gene: TRBV19; D gene: TRBD2; J gene: TRBJ2-1; CDR3 protein: CASSRGLAGGSYNEQFF
V gene: TRBV2; D gene: -; J gene: TRBJ1-1; CDR3 protein: CASSEEGPRTEAFF
V gene: TRBV7-2; D gene: TRBD1; J gene: TRBJ1-2; CDR3 protein: CASSRDRGRNYGYTF
V gene: TRBV19; D gene: TRBD2; J gene: TRBJ2-1; CDR3 protein: CASTPGGTSGNEQFF
V gene: TRBV18; D gene: -; J gene: TRBJ1-4; CDR3 protein: CASSPGKGNEKLFF
V gene: TRBV7-9; D gene: -; J gene: TRBJ1-1; CDR3 protein: CASSQGIEYTEAFF
V gene: TRBV19; D gene: -; J gene: TRBJ1-1; CDR3 protein: CASSILGRSAFF
V gene: TRBV19; D gene: -; J gene: TRBJ2-1; CDR3 protein: CASSIVSTSEQFF
V gene: TRBV28; D gene: -; J gene: TRBJ2-7; CDR3 protein: CASSLEGFFYEQYF
V gene: TRBV5-5; D gene: TRBD2; J gene: TRBJ2-3; CDR3 protein: CASSLWASGSGAADTQYF